These T cell receptor beta chains were read from a single sample in a study of lymphopenia after photon versus proton radiotherapy. Assay used: immunoSEQ multiplex PCR; TCRdb lists only in-frame clones, some missing. The repertoire holds about 33,000 clones, with under 90% as singletons. Sequencing was performed on peripheral blood, taken from a patient treated with photon-based radiotherapy. The source is a woman between 50 and 59 years old with pancreatic cancer. The CDR3 runs from the conserved cysteine through the conserved F or W.

>TRBV6-1|TRBJ2-3
CASTVGGATDTQYF
>TRBV10-3|TRBJ1-5
CAISDQGSQQPQHF
>TRBV7-8|TRBJ2-2
CASSGLAGQPTGELFF
>TRBV19|TRBJ2-6
CASSMAGANVLTF
>TRBV7-9|TRBJ2-1
CASSLAEEQFF
>TRBV29-1|TRBJ2-1
CSVKLYNEQFF
>TRBV7-9|TRBJ2-5
CASSAETQYF
>TRBV11-2|TRBJ1-2
CASSPSRYGYTF
>TRBV5-4|TRBJ2-5
CASSYGVGETQYF
>TRBV5-4|TRBJ2-1
CASSFGRISYNEQFF
>TRBV18|TRBJ2-1
CASSPLAGAGDNEQFF
>TRBV29-1|TRBJ2-3
CSVELRKGTDTQYF
>TRBV28|TRBJ1-1
CASSKGGGMNTEAFF
>TRBV18|TRBJ1-2
CASSPPAQPSYGYTF
>TRBV4-1|TRBJ1-2
CASSQDLAAPYGYTF
>TRBV7-2|TRBJ2-7
CASSLDYNLYEQYF
>TRBV6-5|TRBJ1-5
CASSFYRGGDQPQHF
>TRBV4-3|TRBJ2-7
CASSQAGGRGEQYF
>TRBV4-3|TRBJ1-1
CASSRDRVEAFF
>TRBV6-5|TRBJ2-5
CASSWTSQETQYF
>TRBV6-1|TRBJ2-7
CASSGWDRGHYEQYF
>TRBV11-2|TRBJ2-5
CASSLEGDQGMETQYF
>TRBV19|TRBJ2-7
CASSTRTASYEQYF
>TRBV11-3|TRBJ2-2
CASSLVPGAAGELFF
>TRBV5-1|TRBJ1-1
CASSLGITTEAFF
>TRBV2|TRBJ2-1
CASILASGNYEQFF
>TRBV9|TRBJ2-6
CASSVEAGFGANVLTF
>TRBV27|TRBJ2-7
CASSSPLAGDEQYF
>TRBV5-8|TRBJ2-3
CASSLPAGGEDTQYF
>TRBV6-5|TRBJ1-5
CASRAQGNQPQHF
>TRBV18|TRBJ2-5
CASSPSGREETQYF
>TRBV30|TRBJ1-2
CARNGGGLNYGYTF
>TRBV4-1|TRBJ2-7
CASSARDTHDQQYF
>TRBV7-8|TRBJ2-7
CASRSQGGGEQYF
>TRBV7-2|TRBJ2-7
CASSPAGQGSYEQYF
>TRBV30|TRBJ2-7
CAWSAGDEQYF
>TRBV9|TRBJ2-5
CASSARTGEKETQYF
>TRBV18|TRBJ1-6
CASSPLTGSYGNSPLHF
>TRBV10-1|TRBJ2-1
CASSGGLAGEQEQFF
>TRBV6-1|TRBJ1-3
CASSTTGTLYF
>TRBV11-2|TRBJ2-1
CASSLGLTDSYNEQFF
>TRBV6-1|TRBJ2-5
CASSGREGRLETQYF